A selection of T cell receptor beta chains follows, all from one sample in a study of T cells in Graves' hyperthyroidism and ophthalmopathy. One entry per CDR3 protein results from TCRdb running MiXCR on the multiplex PCR reads. The sample has 500,000 to 650,000 distinct CDR3 sequences, 20% seen once. The material sequenced was blood. These receptors all stem from a middle-aged man with Graves' ophthalmopathy. The CDR3 runs from the conserved cysteine through the conserved F or W. Fields, in order: CDR3 protein, CDR3 DNA, J gene, CDR3 length, D gene, V gene, clone size. The D gene is left open where the match is weak. Clone size is stated in some rows and not others, as once, few, many or a class when expanded.

CDR3 protein: CASSPHRGLGQPQHF; CDR3 DNA: TGTGCCAGCAGTCCTCACAGGGGGCTTGGTCAGCCCCAGCATTTT; J gene: TRBJ1-5; CDR3 length: 15; D gene: TRBD1; V gene: TRBV6-2/TRBV6-3; clone size: few
CDR3 protein: CASSHDTDTQYF; CDR3 DNA: TGTGCCAGCAGCCATGACACAGATACGCAGTATTTT; J gene: TRBJ2-3; CDR3 length: 12; D gene: .; V gene: TRBV7-2; clone size: few
CDR3 protein: CASGAASGIDEQFF; CDR3 DNA: TGCGCCAGCGGGGCGGCTAGCGGGATCGATGAGCAGTTCTTC; J gene: TRBJ2-1; CDR3 length: 14; D gene: TRBD2; V gene: TRBV4-3; clone size: .
CDR3 protein: CASSQDFTARSPLHF; CDR3 DNA: TGTGCCAGCAGCCAAGATTTTACAGCTCGTTCACCCCTCCACTTT; J gene: TRBJ1-6; CDR3 length: 15; D gene: .; V gene: TRBV3-1; clone size: few
CDR3 protein: CASTEHGVSGNTIYF; CDR3 DNA: TGTGCCAGCACCGAACACGGGGTCTCTGGAAACACCATATATTTT; J gene: TRBJ1-3; CDR3 length: 15; D gene: .; V gene: TRBV12-3/TRBV12-4; clone size: .
CDR3 protein: CSAIQGASSYEQYF; CDR3 DNA: TGCAGTGCTATACAGGGGGCAAGCTCCTACGAGCAGTACTTC; J gene: TRBJ2-7; CDR3 length: 14; D gene: TRBD1; V gene: TRBV20-1; clone size: .
CDR3 protein: CATSMAGGARGNTIYF; CDR3 DNA: TGTGCCACCAGCATGGCAGGGGGCGCGCGTGGAAACACCATATATTTT; J gene: TRBJ1-3; CDR3 length: 16; D gene: TRBD1; V gene: TRBV15; clone size: few
CDR3 protein: CAISEGLLAGELFF; CDR3 DNA: TGTGCCATCAGTGAGGGGTTATTAGCCGGGGAGCTGTTTTTT; J gene: TRBJ2-2; CDR3 length: 14; D gene: .; V gene: TRBV10-3; clone size: .
CDR3 protein: CASSSGVHRAQYF; CDR3 DNA: TGTGCCAGCAGCTCAGGGGTGCATCGGGCCCAGTACTTC; J gene: TRBJ2-5; CDR3 length: 13; D gene: .; V gene: TRBV7-3; clone size: many
CDR3 protein: CASSVPGGANEKLFF; CDR3 DNA: TGTGCCAGCAGTGTACCAGGGGGAGCGAATGAAAAACTGTTTTTT; J gene: TRBJ1-4; CDR3 length: 15; D gene: TRBD1; V gene: TRBV25-1; clone size: few
CDR3 protein: CASSLSGANTEAFF; CDR3 DNA: TGCGCCAGCAGCTTATCGGGGGCGAACACTGAAGCTTTCTTT; J gene: TRBJ1-1; CDR3 length: 14; D gene: .; V gene: TRBV5-1; clone size: many
CDR3 protein: CASSPSGRYTGELFF; CDR3 DNA: TGTGCCAGCAGTCCCAGCGGGAGATACACCGGGGAGCTGTTTTTT; J gene: TRBJ2-2; CDR3 length: 15; D gene: TRBD2; V gene: TRBV7-8; clone size: many
CDR3 protein: CASTLTGSADTQYF; CDR3 DNA: TGTGCCAGCACCCTGACAGGGAGCGCAGATACGCAGTATTTT; J gene: TRBJ2-3; CDR3 length: 14; D gene: TRBD1; V gene: TRBV27; clone size: many
CDR3 protein: CASSYRGQGYNSPLHF; CDR3 DNA: TGTGCCAGCAGTTACCGTGGACAGGGCTATAATTCACCCCTCCACTTT; J gene: TRBJ1-6; CDR3 length: 16; D gene: TRBD1; V gene: TRBV6-6; clone size: few
CDR3 protein: CSAREQGETQYF; CDR3 DNA: TGCAGTGCTAGAGAGCAAGGAGAGACCCAGTACTTC; J gene: TRBJ2-5; CDR3 length: 12; D gene: .; V gene: TRBV20-1; clone size: few
CDR3 protein: CASSDLGTGWNQPQHF; CDR3 DNA: TGTGCCAGCAGTGACTTAGGGACAGGATGGAATCAGCCCCAGCATTTT; J gene: TRBJ1-5; CDR3 length: 16; D gene: TRBD1; V gene: TRBV6-1; clone size: .
CDR3 protein: CAWNVQGNIQYF; CDR3 DNA: TGTGCCTGGAATGTCCAGGGGAACATTCAGTACTTC; J gene: TRBJ2-4; CDR3 length: 12; D gene: .; V gene: TRBV30; clone size: few
CDR3 protein: CASSLGAGGPYYEQYF; CDR3 DNA: TGTGCCAGCAGCTTAGGGGCGGGAGGCCCTTACTACGAGCAGTACTTC; J gene: TRBJ2-7; CDR3 length: 16; D gene: TRBD2; V gene: TRBV7-9; clone size: .
CDR3 protein: CASSPRGGGYTF; CDR3 DNA: TGTGCCAGCAGCCCACGTGGGGGCGGCTACACCTTC; J gene: TRBJ1-2; CDR3 length: 12; D gene: .; V gene: TRBV12-3/TRBV12-4; clone size: many
CDR3 protein: CSADRGRSTEAFF; CDR3 DNA: TGCAGCGCGGATAGGGGGCGGTCCACTGAAGCTTTCTTT; J gene: TRBJ1-1; CDR3 length: 13; D gene: TRBD1; V gene: TRBV29-1; clone size: few
CDR3 protein: CASRGAGGMTDTQYF; CDR3 DNA: TGTGCCAGCAGGGGAGCGGGGGGGATGACAGATACGCAGTATTTT; J gene: TRBJ2-3; CDR3 length: 15; D gene: TRBD2; V gene: TRBV2; clone size: .
CDR3 protein: CAISGAPAGDTGELFF; CDR3 DNA: TGTGCCATCAGTGGGGCCCCCGCAGGGGACACCGGGGAGCTGTTTTTT; J gene: TRBJ2-2; CDR3 length: 16; D gene: .; V gene: TRBV10-3; clone size: .
CDR3 protein: CSARDFRAGSYNEQFF; CDR3 DNA: TGCAGTGCTAGAGATTTTCGAGCGGGGTCATACAATGAGCAGTTCTTC; J gene: TRBJ2-1; CDR3 length: 16; D gene: TRBD2; V gene: TRBV20-1; clone size: many
CDR3 protein: CSARSGGQGTEQYF; CDR3 DNA: TGCAGTGCTAGATCTGGGGGACAGGGAACCGAGCAGTACTTC; J gene: TRBJ2-7; CDR3 length: 14; D gene: TRBD1; V gene: TRBV20-1; clone size: .
CDR3 protein: CASSLTGELKNYGYTF; CDR3 DNA: TGTGCCAGCAGCCTCACAGGGGAACTAAAGAACTATGGCTACACCTTC; J gene: TRBJ1-2; CDR3 length: 16; D gene: TRBD1; V gene: TRBV11-1; clone size: many
CDR3 protein: CSARRTGAGTEAFF; CDR3 DNA: TGCAGTGCTAGACGGACGGGGGCTGGCACTGAAGCTTTCTTT; J gene: TRBJ1-1; CDR3 length: 14; D gene: .; V gene: TRBV20-1; clone size: .
CDR3 protein: CASSLGQGAREKLFF; CDR3 DNA: TGTGCCAGCAGCTTAGGCCAGGGGGCTCGTGAAAAACTGTTTTTT; J gene: TRBJ1-4; CDR3 length: 15; D gene: TRBD1; V gene: TRBV11-2; clone size: .
CDR3 protein: CASNDRAEQFF; CDR3 DNA: TGTGCCAGCAACGACAGAGCTGAGCAGTTCTTC; J gene: TRBJ2-1; CDR3 length: 11; D gene: .; V gene: TRBV6-1; clone size: few
CDR3 protein: CSVDSGSGSYNEQFF; CDR3 DNA: TGCAGCGTAGATAGCGGCTCAGGCTCCTACAATGAGCAGTTCTTC; J gene: TRBJ2-1; CDR3 length: 15; D gene: .; V gene: TRBV29-1; clone size: few
CDR3 protein: CSTGLVSPDTQYF; CDR3 DNA: TGCAGCACAGGACTAGTGTCACCAGATACGCAGTATTTT; J gene: TRBJ2-3; CDR3 length: 13; D gene: TRBD2; V gene: TRBV20-1; clone size: many
CDR3 protein: CAWSVSGRRSQPQHF; CDR3 DNA: TGTGCCTGGAGTGTATCGGGGCGTAGGAGTCAGCCCCAGCATTTT; J gene: TRBJ1-5; CDR3 length: 15; D gene: .; V gene: TRBV30; clone size: .
CDR3 protein: CASSVLGGFMNTEAFF; CDR3 DNA: TGTGCCAGCAGTGTCCTTGGGGGGTTTATGAACACTGAAGCTTTCTTT; J gene: TRBJ1-1; CDR3 length: 16; D gene: .; V gene: TRBV2; clone size: many
CDR3 protein: CASSEQVGRRVEQYF; CDR3 DNA: TGTGCCAGCAGTGAACAAGTGGGGCGCAGGGTTGAGCAGTACTTC; J gene: TRBJ2-7; CDR3 length: 15; D gene: .; V gene: TRBV6-1; clone size: many
CDR3 protein: CASSPQGVGEQFF; CDR3 DNA: TGTGCCAGCAGCCCACAGGGTGTCGGGGAGCAGTTCTTC; J gene: TRBJ2-1; CDR3 length: 13; D gene: .; V gene: TRBV7-8; clone size: few
CDR3 protein: CSAHRLAGGPGEQFF; CDR3 DNA: TGCAGTGCCCATCGACTAGCGGGAGGGCCCGGTGAGCAGTTCTTC; J gene: TRBJ2-1; CDR3 length: 15; D gene: TRBD2; V gene: TRBV20-1; clone size: many
CDR3 protein: CASRGGATSRGYEQYF; CDR3 DNA: TGTGCCAGCAGGGGGGGGGCGACTAGCAGGGGATACGAGCAGTACTTC; J gene: TRBJ2-7; CDR3 length: 16; D gene: .; V gene: TRBV27; clone size: .
CDR3 protein: CASTQAGAVVAQHF; CDR3 DNA: TGTGCCAGCACCCAAGCGGGGGCGGTGGTGGCCCAGCATTTT; J gene: TRBJ1-5; CDR3 length: 14; D gene: .; V gene: TRBV11-2; clone size: few
CDR3 protein: CSASNYRVSNQPQHF; CDR3 DNA: TGCAGTGCGTCAAACTACAGGGTCAGCAATCAGCCCCAGCATTTT; J gene: TRBJ1-5; CDR3 length: 15; D gene: .; V gene: TRBV20-1; clone size: .
CDR3 protein: CASSPSTGPSTEAFF; CDR3 DNA: TGTGCCAGCTCACCGTCAACAGGGCCGAGCACTGAAGCTTTCTTT; J gene: TRBJ1-1; CDR3 length: 15; D gene: .; V gene: TRBV18; clone size: many
CDR3 protein: CASSLEPVNTEAFF; CDR3 DNA: TGCGCCAGCAGCTTGGAGCCAGTGAACACTGAAGCTTTCTTT; J gene: TRBJ1-1; CDR3 length: 14; D gene: .; V gene: TRBV5-1; clone size: few